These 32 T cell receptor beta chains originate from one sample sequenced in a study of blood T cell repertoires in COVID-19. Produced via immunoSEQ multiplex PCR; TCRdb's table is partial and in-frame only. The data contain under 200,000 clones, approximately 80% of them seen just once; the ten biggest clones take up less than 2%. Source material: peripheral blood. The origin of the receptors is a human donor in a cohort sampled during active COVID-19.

The CDR3: CASSQVELSSYEQYF. The DNA of the CDR3 is TGCGCCAGCAGCCAAGTTGAGTTGAGCTCCTACGAGCAGTACTTC. The chain combines TRBV4-1 with TRBJ2-7, with unresolved D. V lost 1 base and J 0 bases, leaving 10 bases between the germline ends. The CDR3 has 15 amino acids. The germline V gene encodes CDR1 MGHRA and CDR2 YSYEKL.

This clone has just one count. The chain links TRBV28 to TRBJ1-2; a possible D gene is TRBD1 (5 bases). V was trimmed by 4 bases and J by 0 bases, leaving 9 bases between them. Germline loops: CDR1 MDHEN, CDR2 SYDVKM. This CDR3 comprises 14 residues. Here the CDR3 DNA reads TGTGCCAGCAGTTCCCGACAGACTAACTATGGCTACACCTTC. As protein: CASSSRQTNYGYTF.

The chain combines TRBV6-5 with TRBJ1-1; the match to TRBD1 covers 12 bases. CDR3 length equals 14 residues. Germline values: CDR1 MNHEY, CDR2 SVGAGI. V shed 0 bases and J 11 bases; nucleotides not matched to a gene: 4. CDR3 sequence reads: CASSYSGTGGAAFF. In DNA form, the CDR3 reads TGTGCCAGCAGTTACTCCGGGACAGGGGGCGCGGCTTTCTTT.

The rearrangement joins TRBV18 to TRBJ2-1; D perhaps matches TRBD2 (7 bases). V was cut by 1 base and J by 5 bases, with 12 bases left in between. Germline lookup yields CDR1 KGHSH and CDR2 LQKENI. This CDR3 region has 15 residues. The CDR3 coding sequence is TGTGCCAGCTCACCACGGGGGGGGGCCAACAATGAGCAGTTCTTC. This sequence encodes CASSPRGGANNEQFF.

In nucleotides, the CDR3 is TGTGCCAGCAGTGGGGGGACAGGGAATTCACCCCTCCACTTT. Translation: CASSGGTGNSPLHF. The J gene is TRBJ1-6, the V gene TRBV2; 9 bases align to TRBD1. Germline CDR1 reads SNHLY; CDR2 reads FYNNEI. This CDR3 region has 14 residues. The junction had 2 bases not matched to a gene; V was cut back by 4 bases and J by 7 bases.

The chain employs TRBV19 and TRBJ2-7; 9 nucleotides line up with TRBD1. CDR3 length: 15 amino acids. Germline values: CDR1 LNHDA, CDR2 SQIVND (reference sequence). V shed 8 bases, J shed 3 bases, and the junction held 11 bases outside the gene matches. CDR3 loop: CASGSDGTGSYEQYF. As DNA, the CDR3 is TGTGCCAGTGGGAGCGACGGGACAGGGAGCTACGAGCAGTACTTC. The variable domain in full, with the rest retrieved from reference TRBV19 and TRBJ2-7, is DGGITQSPKYLFRKEGQNVTLSCEQNLNHDAMYWYRQDPGQGLRLIYYSQIVNDFQKGDIAEGYSVSREKKESFPLTVTSAQKNPTAFYLCASGSDGTGSYEQYFGPGTRLTVT.

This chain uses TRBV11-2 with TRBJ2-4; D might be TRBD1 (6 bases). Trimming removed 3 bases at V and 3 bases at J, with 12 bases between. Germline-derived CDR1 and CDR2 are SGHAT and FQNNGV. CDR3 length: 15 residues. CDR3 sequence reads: CASSFQGRSKNIQYF. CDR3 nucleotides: TGTGCCAGCAGCTTTCAGGGGCGGAGCAAAAACATTCAGTACTTC.

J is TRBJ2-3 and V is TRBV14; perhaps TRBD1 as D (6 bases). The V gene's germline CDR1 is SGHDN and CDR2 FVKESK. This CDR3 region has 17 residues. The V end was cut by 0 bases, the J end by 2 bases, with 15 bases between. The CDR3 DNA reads TGTGCCAGCAGCCAAGACGGTCTGGGGGCTCTCACAGATACGCAGTATTTT. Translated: CASSQDGLGALTDTQYF.

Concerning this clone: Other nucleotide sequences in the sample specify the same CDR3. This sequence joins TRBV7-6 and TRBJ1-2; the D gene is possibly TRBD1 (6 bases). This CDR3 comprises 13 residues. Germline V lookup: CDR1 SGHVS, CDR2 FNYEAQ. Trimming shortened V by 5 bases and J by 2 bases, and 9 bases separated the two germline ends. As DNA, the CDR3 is TGTGCCAGCAGCCCGACAGGAAACTATGGCTACACCTTC. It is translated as CASSPTGNYGYTF.

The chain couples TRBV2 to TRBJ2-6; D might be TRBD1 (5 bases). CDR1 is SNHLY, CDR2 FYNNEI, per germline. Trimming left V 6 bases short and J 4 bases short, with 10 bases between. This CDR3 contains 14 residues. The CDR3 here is CASRQAAGANVLTF. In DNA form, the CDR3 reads TGTGCCAGCAGACAGGCTGCCGGGGCCAACGTCCTGACTTTC.

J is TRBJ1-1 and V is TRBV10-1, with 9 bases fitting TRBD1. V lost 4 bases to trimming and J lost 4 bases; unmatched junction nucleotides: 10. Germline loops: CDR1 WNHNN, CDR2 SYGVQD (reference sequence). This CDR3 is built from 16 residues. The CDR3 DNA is TGCGCCAGCAGTGTTCACAGGGGGCGAAGTTCCACTGAAGCTTTCTTT. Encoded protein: CASSVHRGRSSTEAFF.

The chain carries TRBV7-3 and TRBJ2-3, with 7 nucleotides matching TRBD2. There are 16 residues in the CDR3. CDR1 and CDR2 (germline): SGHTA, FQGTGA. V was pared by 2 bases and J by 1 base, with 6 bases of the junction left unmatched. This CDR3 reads CASSLGGLAGTDTQYF. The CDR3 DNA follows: TGTGCCAGCAGCTTAGGAGGGCTAGCGGGCACAGATACGCAGTATTTT.

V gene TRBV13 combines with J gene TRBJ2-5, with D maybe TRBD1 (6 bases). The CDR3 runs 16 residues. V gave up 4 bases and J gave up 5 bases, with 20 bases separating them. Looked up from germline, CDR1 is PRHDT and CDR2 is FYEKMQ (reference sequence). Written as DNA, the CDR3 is TGTGCCAGCAGCTCCTCGGACAGAGTGGCTCAGGAGACCCAGTACTTC. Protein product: CASSSSDRVAQETQYF. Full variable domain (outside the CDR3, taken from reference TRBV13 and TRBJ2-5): AAGVIQSPRHLIKEKRETATLKCYPIPRHDTVYWYQQGPGQDPQFLISFYEKMQSDKGSIPDRFSAQQFSDYHSELNMSSLELGDSALYFCASSSSDRVAQETQYFGPGTRLLVL.

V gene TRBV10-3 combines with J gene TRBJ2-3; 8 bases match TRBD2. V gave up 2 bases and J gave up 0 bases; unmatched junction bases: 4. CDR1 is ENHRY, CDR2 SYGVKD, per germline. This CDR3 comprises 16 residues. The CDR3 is CAISEGGLASTDTQYF. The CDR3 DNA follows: TGTGCCATCAGTGAGGGTGGACTAGCTAGCACAGATACGCAGTATTTT.

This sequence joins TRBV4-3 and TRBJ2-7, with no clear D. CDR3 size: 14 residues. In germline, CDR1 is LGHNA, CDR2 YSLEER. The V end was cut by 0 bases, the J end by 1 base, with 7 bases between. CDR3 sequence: CASSQEARSYEQYF. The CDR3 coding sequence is TGCGCCAGCAGCCAAGAGGCACGTTCCTACGAGCAGTACTTC.

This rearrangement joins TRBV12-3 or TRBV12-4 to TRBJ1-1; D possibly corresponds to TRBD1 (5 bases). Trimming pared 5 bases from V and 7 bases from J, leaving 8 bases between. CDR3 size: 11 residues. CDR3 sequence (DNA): TGTGCCAGCAGTCAGGGAGGTGAAGCTTTCTTT. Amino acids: CASSQGGEAFF.

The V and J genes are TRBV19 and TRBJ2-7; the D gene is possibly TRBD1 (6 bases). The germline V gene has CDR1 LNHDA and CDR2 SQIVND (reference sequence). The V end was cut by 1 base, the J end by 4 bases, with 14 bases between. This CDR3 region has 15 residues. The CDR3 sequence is CASSIGSGAGYEQYF. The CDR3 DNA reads TGTGCCAGTAGTATAGGGTCAGGGGCAGGATACGAGCAGTACTTC.

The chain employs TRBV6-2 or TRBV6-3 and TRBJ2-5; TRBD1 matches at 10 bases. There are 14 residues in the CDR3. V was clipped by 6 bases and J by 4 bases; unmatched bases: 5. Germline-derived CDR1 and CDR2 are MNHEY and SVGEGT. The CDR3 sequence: CASSPGQGRETQYF. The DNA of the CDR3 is TGTGCCAGCAGCCCGGGACAGGGGAGAGAGACCCAGTACTTC.

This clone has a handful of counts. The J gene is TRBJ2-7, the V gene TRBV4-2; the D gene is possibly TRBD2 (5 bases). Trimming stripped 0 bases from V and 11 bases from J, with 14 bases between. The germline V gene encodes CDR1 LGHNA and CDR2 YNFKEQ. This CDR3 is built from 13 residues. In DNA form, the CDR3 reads TGTGCCAGCAGCCAAGAGGGTCGGGGTAGTGAGTACTTC. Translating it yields CASSQEGRGSEYF.

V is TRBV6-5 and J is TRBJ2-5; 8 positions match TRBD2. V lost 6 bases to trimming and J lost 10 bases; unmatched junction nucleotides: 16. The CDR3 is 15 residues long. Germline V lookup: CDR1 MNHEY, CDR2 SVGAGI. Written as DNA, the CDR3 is TGTGCCAGCAGAGCCGAGGCCGGGACTAGAGGGGGCCAGTACTTC. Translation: CASRAEAGTRGGQYF.

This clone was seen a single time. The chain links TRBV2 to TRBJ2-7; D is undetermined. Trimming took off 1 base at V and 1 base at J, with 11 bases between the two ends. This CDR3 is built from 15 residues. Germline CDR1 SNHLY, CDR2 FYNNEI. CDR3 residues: CASSEVGSSSYEQYF. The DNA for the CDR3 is TGTGCCAGCAGTGAAGTAGGCTCTAGTTCCTACGAGCAGTACTTC.

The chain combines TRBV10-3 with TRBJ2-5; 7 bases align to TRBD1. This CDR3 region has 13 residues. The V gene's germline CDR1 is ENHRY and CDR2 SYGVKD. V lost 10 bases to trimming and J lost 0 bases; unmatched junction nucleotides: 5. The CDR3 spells CATGQGDQETQYF. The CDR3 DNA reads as TGTGCCACCGGTCAGGGGGACCAAGAGACCCAGTACTTC.

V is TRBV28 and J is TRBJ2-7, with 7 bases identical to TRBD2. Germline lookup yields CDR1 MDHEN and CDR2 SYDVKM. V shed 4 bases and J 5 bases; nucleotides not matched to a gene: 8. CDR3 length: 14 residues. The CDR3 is CASSSPLGGNEQYF. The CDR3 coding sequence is TGTGCCAGCAGTTCCCCCCTGGGGGGGAACGAGCAGTACTTC. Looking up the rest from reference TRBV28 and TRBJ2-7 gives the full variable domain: DVKVTQSSRYLVKRTGEKVFLECVQDMDHENMFWYRQDPGLGLRLIYFSYDVKMKEKGDIPEGYSVSREKKERFSLILESASTNQTSMYLCASSSPLGGNEQYFGPGTRLTVT.

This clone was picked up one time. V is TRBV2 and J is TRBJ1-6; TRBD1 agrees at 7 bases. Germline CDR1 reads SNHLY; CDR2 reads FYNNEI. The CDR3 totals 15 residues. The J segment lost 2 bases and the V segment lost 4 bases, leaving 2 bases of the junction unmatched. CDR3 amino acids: CASSAGGTYNSPLHF. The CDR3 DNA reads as TGTGCCAGCAGTGCAGGGGGAACCTATAATTCACCCCTCCACTTT.

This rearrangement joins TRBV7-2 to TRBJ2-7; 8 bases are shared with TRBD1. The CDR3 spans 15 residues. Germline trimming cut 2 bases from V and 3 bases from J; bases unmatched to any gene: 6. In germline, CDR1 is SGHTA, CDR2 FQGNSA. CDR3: CASSLSDRELYEQYF. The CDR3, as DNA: TGTGCCAGCAGCTTATCGGACAGGGAGCTCTACGAGCAGTACTTC.

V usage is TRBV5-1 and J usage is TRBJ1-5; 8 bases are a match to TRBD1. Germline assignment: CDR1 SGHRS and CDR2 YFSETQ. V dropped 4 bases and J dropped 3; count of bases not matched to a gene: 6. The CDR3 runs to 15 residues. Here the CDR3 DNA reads TGCGCCAGCAGCAGGGGGACAGGAGACAATCAGCCCCAGCATTTT. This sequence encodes CASSRGTGDNQPQHF.

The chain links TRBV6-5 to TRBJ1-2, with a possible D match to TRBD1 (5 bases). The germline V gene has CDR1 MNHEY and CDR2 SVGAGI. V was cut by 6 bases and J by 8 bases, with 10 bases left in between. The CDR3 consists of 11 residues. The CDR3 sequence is CASSPGLGYTF. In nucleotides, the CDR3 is TGTGCCAGCAGCCCAGGGTTGGGCTACACCTTC.

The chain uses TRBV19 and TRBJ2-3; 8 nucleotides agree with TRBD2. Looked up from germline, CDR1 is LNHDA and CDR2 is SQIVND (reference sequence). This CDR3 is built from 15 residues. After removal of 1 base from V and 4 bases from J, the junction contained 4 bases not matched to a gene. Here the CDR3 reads CASSIGGGSADTQYF. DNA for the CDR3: TGTGCCAGTAGTATAGGCGGGGGGAGCGCAGATACGCAGTATTTT.

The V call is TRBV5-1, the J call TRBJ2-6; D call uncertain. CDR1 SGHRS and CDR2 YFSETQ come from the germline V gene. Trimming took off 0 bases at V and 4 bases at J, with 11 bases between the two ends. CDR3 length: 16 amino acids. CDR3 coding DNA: TGCGCCAGCAGCTTGGCCCCAGTTGCCGGGGCCAACGTCCTGACTTTC. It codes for CASSLAPVAGANVLTF.

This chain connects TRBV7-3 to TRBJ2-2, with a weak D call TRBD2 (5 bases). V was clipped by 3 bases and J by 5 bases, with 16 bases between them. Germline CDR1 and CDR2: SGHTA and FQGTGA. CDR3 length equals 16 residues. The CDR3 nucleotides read TGTGCCAGCAGCTTTGGCCGGGCACGAGGGACCGGGGAGCTGTTTTTT. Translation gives CASSFGRARGTGELFF. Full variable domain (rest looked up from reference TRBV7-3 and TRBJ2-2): GAGVSQTPSNKVTEKGKYVELRCDPISGHTALYWYRQSLGQGPEFLIYFQGTGAADDSGLPNDRFFAVRPEGSVSTLKIQRTERGDSAVYLCASSFGRARGTGELFFGEGSRLTVL.

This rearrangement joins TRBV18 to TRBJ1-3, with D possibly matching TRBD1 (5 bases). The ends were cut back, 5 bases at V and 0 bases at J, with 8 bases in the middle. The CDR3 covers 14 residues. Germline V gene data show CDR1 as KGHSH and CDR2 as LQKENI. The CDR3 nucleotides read TGTGCCAGCTCAAACAGGCCCTCTGGAAACACCATATATTTT. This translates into CASSNRPSGNTIYF.

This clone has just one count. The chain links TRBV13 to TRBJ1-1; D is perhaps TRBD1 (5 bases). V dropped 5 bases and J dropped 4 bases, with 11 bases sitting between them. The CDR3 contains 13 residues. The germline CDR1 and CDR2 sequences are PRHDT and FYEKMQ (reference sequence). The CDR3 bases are TGTGCCAGCAGCCTCCAGGGTGGCACTGAAGCTTTCTTT. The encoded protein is CASSLQGGTEAFF.